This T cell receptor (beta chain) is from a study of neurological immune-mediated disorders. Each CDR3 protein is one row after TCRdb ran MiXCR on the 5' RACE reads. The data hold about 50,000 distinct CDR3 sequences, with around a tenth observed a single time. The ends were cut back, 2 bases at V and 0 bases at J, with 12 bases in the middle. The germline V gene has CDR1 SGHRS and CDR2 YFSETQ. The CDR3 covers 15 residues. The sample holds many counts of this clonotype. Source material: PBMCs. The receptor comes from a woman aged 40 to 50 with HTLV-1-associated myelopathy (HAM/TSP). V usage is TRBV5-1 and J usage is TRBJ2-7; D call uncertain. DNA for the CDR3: TGCGCCAGCAGCTTATCCGGCCTTAGCTCCTACGAGCAGTACTTC. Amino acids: CASSLSGLSSYEQYF.